This TCR beta chain was captured in a study of blood T cell repertoires in COVID-19. Background on the study: Samples taken during acute and convalescent COVID-19 were collected in the United States, Italy and Spain. T cells, B-cell-depleted T cells, or PBMCs provided the cDNA or gDNA that served as material.

The CDR3 spans 19 residues. The trim removed 4 bases at V and 5 bases at J, leaving 16 bases unmatched. Germline V gene sequence: CDR1 LGHDT, CDR2 YNNKEL (reference sequence). The authors' processing: Quantification of nucleated cells was approximated via reference gene primer amplification. Assay: immunoSEQ multiplex PCR; the TCRdb copy retains only in-frame clones and omits some. V, J and clone size derive from that table, while D and trimming were established from the DNA sequence. The table shows some 450,000 clones, with 88% occurring only once. A Seattle source enrolled patients during active infection and followed them longitudinally.

The sample taken for sequencing was peripheral blood. The chain is built from TRBV3-1 (or the pseudogene TRBV3-2) and TRBJ2-5; 13 nucleotides line up with TRBD2. The receptor was isolated from a woman in her 50s with COVID-19, enrolled during active disease. CDR3 in DNA: TGTGCCAGCAGCCCCTACACTAGCGGGGGGGCCGAGAGTATGGAGACCCAGTACTTC. It translates to CASSPYTSGGAESMETQYF.